A single TCR beta chain is shown here with its context. As yet, its antigen is unknown. This sample is drawn from a study of radiation and T cells in renal cell carcinoma. Overall study findings and caveats: Top tumor clonotypes rose in blood 2 weeks post-radiation, then contracted.

Time point denoted: blood 2 weeks post-SBRT. This sample's treatment: 15 Gy SBRT to primary tumor, nephrectomy 4 weeks later. Sequenced by immunoSEQ multiplex PCR; TCRdb stores in-frame clones only, minus some. This sample has tens of thousands of clones, with approximately 80% found just once. Germline-derived CDR1 and CDR2 are SEHNR and FQNEAQ (reference sequence). Trimming cost V 5 bases and J 4 bases; bases outside gene matches: 4. This CDR3 contains 14 residues. Here the sequenced sample was blood, taken from a patient whose treatment included radiotherapy and nephrectomy. The clonotype comes from a woman aged 65 to 85 with renal cell carcinoma. The chain is built from TRBV7-9 and TRBJ2-1; 8 bases agree with TRBD1. This CDR3 reads CASSRGQVYNEQFF. Here the CDR3 DNA reads TGTGCCAGCAGCAGGGGACAGGTTTACAATGAGCAGTTCTTC. Full variable domain (rest looked up from reference TRBV7-9 and TRBJ2-1): DTGVSQNPRHKITKRGQNVTFRCDPISEHNRLYWYRQTLGQGPEFLTYFQNEAQLEKSRLLSDRFSAERPKGSFSTLEIQRTEQGDSAMYLCASSRGQVYNEQFFGPGTRLTVL.